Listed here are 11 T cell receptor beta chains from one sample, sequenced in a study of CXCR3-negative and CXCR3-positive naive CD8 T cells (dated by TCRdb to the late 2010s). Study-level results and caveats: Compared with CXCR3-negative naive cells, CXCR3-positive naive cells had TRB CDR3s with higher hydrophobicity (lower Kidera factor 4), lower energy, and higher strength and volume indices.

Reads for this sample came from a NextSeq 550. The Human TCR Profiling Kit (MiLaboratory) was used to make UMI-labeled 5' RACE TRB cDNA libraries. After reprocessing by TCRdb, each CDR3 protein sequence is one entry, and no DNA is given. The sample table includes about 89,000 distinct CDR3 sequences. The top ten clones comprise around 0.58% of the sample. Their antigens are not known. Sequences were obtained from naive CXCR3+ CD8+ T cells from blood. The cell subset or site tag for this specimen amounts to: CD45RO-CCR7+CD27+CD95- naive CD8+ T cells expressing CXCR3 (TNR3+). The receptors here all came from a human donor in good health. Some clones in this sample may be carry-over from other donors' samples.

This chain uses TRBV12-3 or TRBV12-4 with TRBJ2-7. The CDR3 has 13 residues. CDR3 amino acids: CASSAGAASEQYF.

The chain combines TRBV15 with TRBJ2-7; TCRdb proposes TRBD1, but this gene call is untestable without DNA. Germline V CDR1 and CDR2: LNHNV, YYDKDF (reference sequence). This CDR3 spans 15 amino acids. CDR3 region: CATSRDLGGVYEQYF.

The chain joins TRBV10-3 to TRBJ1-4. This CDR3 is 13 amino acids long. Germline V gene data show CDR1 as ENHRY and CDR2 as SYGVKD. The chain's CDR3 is CAIRALSDEKLFF.

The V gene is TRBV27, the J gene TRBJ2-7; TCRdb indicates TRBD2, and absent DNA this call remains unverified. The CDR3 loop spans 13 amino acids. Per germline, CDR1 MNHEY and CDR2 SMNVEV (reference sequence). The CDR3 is CASSLVGGYEQYF.

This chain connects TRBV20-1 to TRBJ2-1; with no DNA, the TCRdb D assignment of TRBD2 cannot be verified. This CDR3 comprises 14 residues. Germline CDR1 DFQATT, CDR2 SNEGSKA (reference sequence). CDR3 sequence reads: CSARDLTTLDEQFF.

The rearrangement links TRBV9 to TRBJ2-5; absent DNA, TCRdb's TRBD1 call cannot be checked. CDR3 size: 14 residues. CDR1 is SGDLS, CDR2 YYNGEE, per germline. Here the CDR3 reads CASSVESGAETQYF.

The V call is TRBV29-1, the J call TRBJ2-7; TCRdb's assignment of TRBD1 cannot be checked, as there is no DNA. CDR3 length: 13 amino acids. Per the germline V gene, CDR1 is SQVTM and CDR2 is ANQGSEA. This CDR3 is CSVENPDSYEQYF.

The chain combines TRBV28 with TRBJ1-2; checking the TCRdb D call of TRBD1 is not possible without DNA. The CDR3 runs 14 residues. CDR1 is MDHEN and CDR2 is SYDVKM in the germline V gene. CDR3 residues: CASTSGTDSYGYTF.

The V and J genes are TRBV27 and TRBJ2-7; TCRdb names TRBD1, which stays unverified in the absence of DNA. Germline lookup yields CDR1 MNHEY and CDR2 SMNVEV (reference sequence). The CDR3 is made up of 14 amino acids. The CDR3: CASSLGTEGYEQYF.

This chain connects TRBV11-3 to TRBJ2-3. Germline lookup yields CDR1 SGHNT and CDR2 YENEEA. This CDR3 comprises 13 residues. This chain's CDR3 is CASSLGYMDTQYF.

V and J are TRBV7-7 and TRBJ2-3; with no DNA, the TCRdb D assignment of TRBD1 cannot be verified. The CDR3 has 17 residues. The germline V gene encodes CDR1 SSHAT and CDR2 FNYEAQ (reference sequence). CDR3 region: CASSTLGGAADADTQYF.